The 10 T cell receptor beta chains listed next were all sequenced from one sample in a study of T cell changes during pregnancy in multiple sclerosis. TCRdb's table, derived via immunoSEQ multiplex PCR, lists solely in-frame clones and lacks some. The sample contains around 60,000 clones, almost 97% of which appear only once. The source material was CD8+ T cells from peripheral blood mononuclear cells, sampled after pregnancy. These receptors were collected from a female donor with multiple sclerosis, enrolled in a pregnancy study.

Comments on this clone: The junction departs from germline at one end; a sequencing error may be responsible. The chain links TRBV5-6 to TRBJ2-5, with a tentative D call TRBD1 (6 bases). This CDR3 comprises 10 residues. Germline values: CDR1 SGHDT, CDR2 YYEEEE. CDR3 in DNA: TGTGCCAGCGGAGGACAGCTACTGGACTTC. It yields the protein CASGGQLLDF.

This rearrangement joins TRBV27 to TRBJ1-2; 10 bases fit TRBD1. J was trimmed by 5 bases and V by 5 bases; bases with no gene match: 11. CDR1 is MNHEY, CDR2 SMNVEV, per germline (reference sequence). This CDR3 region has 16 residues. CDR3 coding DNA: TGTGCCAGCAGTCCGGGACAGGGGCCGCGGGCTTATGGCTACACCTTC. Translating gives CASSPGQGPRAYGYTF.

The V call is TRBV29-1, the J call TRBJ2-7; TRBD1 matches at 9 bases. The germline V gene has CDR1 SQVTM and CDR2 ANQGSEA. V shed 7 bases, J shed 0 bases, and the junction held 4 bases outside the gene matches. CDR3 size: 13 residues. CDR3 DNA sequence: TGCAGCGCCAGGACAGGGGTCTCCTACGAGCAGTACTTC. Protein product: CSARTGVSYEQYF.

This sequence joins TRBV5-1 and TRBJ2-2; 9 positions match TRBD1. Unmatched junction bases numbered 6, after V lost 2 bases and J lost 4 bases. The CDR3 length is 16 residues. Per the germline V gene, CDR1 is SGHRS and CDR2 is YFSETQ. The CDR3 sequence: CASSLSGTGITGELFF. CDR3 in DNA: TGCGCCAGCAGCTTATCCGGGACAGGGATCACCGGGGAGCTGTTTTTT.

V usage is TRBV6-1 and J usage is TRBJ2-7; D ambiguous. This CDR3 is built from 14 residues. Trimming took 0 bases from V and 2 from J, leaving 8 bases between them. CDR1 and CDR2 (germline): MNHNS, SASEGT. This CDR3 reads CASSEARTAYEQYF. The CDR3 nucleotides are TGTGCCAGCAGTGAAGCGCGTACAGCCTACGAGCAGTACTTC.

The chain combines TRBV19 with TRBJ2-1, with 7 bases matching TRBD2. The germline CDR1 and CDR2 sequences are LNHDA and SQIVND (reference sequence). The V and J ends lost 5 bases and 4 bases, in that order; junction bases with no gene match: 11. CDR3 size: 16 residues. CDR3 sequence reads: CASSSPGTTNYNEQFF. The CDR3 DNA follows: TGTGCCAGTAGTTCCCCCGGGACTACAAATTACAATGAGCAGTTCTTC. The whole variable domain, remainder taken from reference TRBV19 and TRBJ2-1, is DGGITQSPKYLFRKEGQNVTLSCEQNLNHDAMYWYRQDPGQGLRLIYYSQIVNDFQKGDIAEGYSVSREKKESFPLTVTSAQKNPTAFYLCASSSPGTTNYNEQFFGPGTRLTVL.

This clone was detected only once. The chain joins TRBV11-2 to TRBJ2-7; 9 nucleotides match TRBD2. The CDR3 sequence is 15 residues long. Germline assignment: CDR1 SGHAT and CDR2 FQNNGV. The trim removed 1 base at V and 2 bases at J, leaving 3 bases unmatched. The CDR3 region has the DNA TGTGCCAGCAGCTTAGCGGCGGGAGGGCCCTACGAGCAGTACTTC. Residues: CASSLAAGGPYEQYF.

The V call is TRBV2, the J call TRBJ2-3; 8 nucleotides line up with TRBD1. The CDR3 runs 14 residues. Germline V gene sequence: CDR1 SNHLY, CDR2 FYNNEI. V lost 9 bases and J lost 0; bases outside the gene matches: 5. In DNA, the CDR3 is TGTGCCAGTGGACAGGGAGGAAGCACAGATACGCAGTATTTT. This gives the protein CASGQGGSTDTQYF. The full variable domain, its missing parts supplied by reference TRBV2 and TRBJ2-3, is EPEVTQTPSHQVTQMGQEVILRCVPISNHLYFYWYRQILGQKVEFLVSFYNNEISEKSEIFDDQFSVERPDGSNFTLKIRSTKLEDSAMYFCASGQGGSTDTQYFGPGTRLTVL.

The V call is TRBV7-9, the J call TRBJ2-7; 7 bases agree with TRBD1. This CDR3 is built from 13 residues. Germline values: CDR1 SEHNR, CDR2 FQNEAQ (reference sequence). The J segment lost 5 bases and the V segment lost 5 bases, leaving 6 bases of the junction unmatched. DNA of the CDR3: TGTGCCAGCAGCCCGACAGGGATCCACGAGCAGTACTTC. It encodes CASSPTGIHEQYF.

This chain connects TRBV27 to TRBJ1-1; 9 bases line up with TRBD1. The CDR3 runs to 16 residues. V lost 2 bases and J lost 7; bases outside the gene matches: 11. Germline V gene sequence: CDR1 MNHEY, CDR2 SMNVEV (reference sequence). CDR3 region: CASSLSRGETGGEAFF. CDR3 DNA: TGTGCCAGCAGTTTAAGTCGGGGGGAGACAGGGGGTGAAGCTTTCTTT.